This is a list of T cell receptor beta chains from one sample in a study of molecular identifiers for immune sequencing clone quantification. Using its own MiXCR run on the PCR reads, TCRdb lists one record per CDR3 protein. The profile shows approximately 670,000 distinct CDR3 sequences, less than 20% of them singletons. Sequenced sample: naive CD8+ T cells from blood, with Jurkat cell RNA spiked in. Source of these receptors: a human donor in good health. Some libraries in this study had Jurkat cell RNA spiked in. Each CDR3 is given without its conserved first and last residue.

>TRBJ1-2|TRBV4-1
ASSQEGQGYYGYT
>TRBJ1-1|TRBV27
ASSLLQPTVNTEAF
>TRBJ2-7|TRBV6-2/TRBV6-3
ATSSGTSGRYPSYEQY
>TRBJ2-5|TRBV24-1
ATSDFYGSQETQY
>TRBJ2-1|TRBV2
ASKAWFHEQF
>TRBJ2-7|TRBV5-8
ASSLESSSYEQY
>TRBJ2-2|TRBV28
ASSFNTGELV
>TRBJ1-2|TRBV29-1
SVEDGPNYGYT
>TRBJ1-2|TRBV12-3/TRBV12-4
ASVGAGTGKRGYGYT
>TRBJ2-5|TRBV7-6
ASSPGTAYQETQY
>TRBJ1-2|TRBV5-1
ASSWTGGDGYT
>TRBJ2-2|TRBV24-1
ATSDPTGGNTGELF
>TRBJ2-5|TRBV14
ASSQDRDSQETQY
>TRBJ2-3|TRBV28
ASRKPGVGSGDTQY
>TRBJ2-1|TRBV28
ASTSGLSSYNEQF
>TRBJ2-7|TRBV4-3
ASGQGTGLISYEQY
>TRBJ1-5|TRBV6-2/TRBV6-3
ASTKDAQGNQPQH
>TRBJ2-5|TRBV5-1
ASSLEDRWQETQY
>TRBJ2-1|TRBV5-8
ASTRGTSGSNEQF
>TRBJ2-2|TRBV7-9
ASGGSGARGTGELF
>TRBJ2-4|TRBV11-2
ASSLSDYSKNIQY
>TRBJ2-1|TRBV5-1
ASSWTSGDSYNEQF
>TRBJ2-3|TRBV29-1
SVGVGQGTDTQY
>TRBJ2-7|TRBV19
ASSITGGTYERY
>TRBJ2-7|TRBV14
ASSQVLFYEQY
>TRBJ1-1|TRBV7-9
ASSYGTGLPEAF
>TRBJ2-7|TRBV30
AWRRVRDSSYEQY